The 8 T cell receptor beta chains below come from one sample, sequenced in a study of cytomegalovirus exposure and HLA in healthy donors. The PCR was carried out with 60 Vbeta primers and 13 Jbeta primers. TCRdb's copy holds only in-frame clones and misses some; the assay was immunoSEQ multiplex PCR. The data hold around 200,000 clones, with around 83% observed a single time. The sample comprised PBMCs. Source of these receptors: a girl aged 10-17 years in good health and CMV-seronegative.

The rearrangement joins TRBV21-1 to TRBJ2-1; the D call of TRBD2 is as the table states it, not checked on the DNA. TRBV21-1 is a recognized pseudogene. This CDR3 is 16 amino acids long. The CDR3 protein is CASSKPAGRPYNEQFF. DNA of the CDR3: TGTGCCAGCAGCAAACCAGCGGGTCGCCCATACAATGAGCAGTTCTTC.

The chain is built from TRBV27 and TRBJ2-2, with 9 positions matching TRBD2. CDR3 length: 16 residues. V was clipped by 5 bases and J by 6 bases; unmatched bases: 10. CDR1 is MNHEY and CDR2 is SMNVEV in the germline V gene (reference sequence). The CDR3 coding sequence is TGTGCCAGCAGTCCTCTCCCGGGACTAGCTCCCGGGGAGCTGTTTTTT. This encodes CASSPLPGLAPGELFF.

The chain uses TRBV10-3 and TRBJ1-1, with D possibly TRBD1 on 6 matching bases. CDR1 and CDR2 (germline): ENHRY, SYGVKD. Trimming removed 6 bases from V and 3 bases from J, with 14 bases in between. The CDR3 has 14 amino acids. CDR3 protein: CAISPRGRDTEAFF. The CDR3 region has the DNA TGTGCCATCAGCCCCAGGGGAAGGGACACTGAAGCTTTCTTT.

V gene TRBV7-2 combines with J gene TRBJ1-2; 9 positions match TRBD1. CDR3 size: 16 residues. The J segment lost 3 bases and the V segment lost 2 bases, leaving 7 bases of the junction unmatched. From germline, CDR1 is SGHTA and CDR2 FQGNSA. As DNA, the CDR3 is TGTGCCAGCAGCTTAACGGACAGGGGAATTCACTATGGCTACACCTTC. Amino acids: CASSLTDRGIHYGYTF.

This chain connects TRBV10-3 to TRBJ2-5, with TRBD1 identical over 12 bases. The end of the DNA aligns better with TRBJ2-7, so the J call may be wrong. This CDR3 is built from 12 residues. Germline V gene sequence: CDR1 ENHRY, CDR2 SYGVKD. CDR3 residues: CATGTGGNEQYF. The CDR3, as DNA: TGTGCCACCGGGACAGGGGGCAACGAGCAGTACTTC.

This sequence joins TRBV28 and TRBJ1-1; 9 bases fit TRBD1. CDR3 length equals 16 residues. The germline V gene encodes CDR1 MDHEN and CDR2 SYDVKM. J was trimmed by 0 bases and V by 6 bases; bases with no gene match: 8. The CDR3 DNA reads TGTGCCAGCAGATCTCCGGGACAGGGATTGAACACTGAAGCTTTCTTT. It yields the protein CASRSPGQGLNTEAFF.

Concerning this clone: In the same sample, other DNA sequences code for this CDR3. V and J are TRBV5-6 and TRBJ1-2; D unresolved. The CDR3 has 11 amino acids. Germline CDR1 and CDR2: SGHDT and YYEEEE. Trimming pared 3 bases from V and 5 bases from J, leaving 5 bases between. In nucleotides, the CDR3 is TGTGCCAGCAGCTCATTTTATGGCTACACCTTC. Translating gives CASSSFYGYTF.

This chain links TRBV19 with TRBJ2-3; tentative D call: TRBD1 (6 bases). This CDR3 has 12 residues. V was shortened by 6 bases and J by 8 bases, with 12 bases between the two germline ends. Per the germline V gene, CDR1 is LNHDA and CDR2 is SQIVND (reference sequence). The chain's CDR3 is CASSPRGGTQYF. DNA of the CDR3: TGTGCCAGTAGCCCCCGAGGGGGTACGCAGTATTTT.